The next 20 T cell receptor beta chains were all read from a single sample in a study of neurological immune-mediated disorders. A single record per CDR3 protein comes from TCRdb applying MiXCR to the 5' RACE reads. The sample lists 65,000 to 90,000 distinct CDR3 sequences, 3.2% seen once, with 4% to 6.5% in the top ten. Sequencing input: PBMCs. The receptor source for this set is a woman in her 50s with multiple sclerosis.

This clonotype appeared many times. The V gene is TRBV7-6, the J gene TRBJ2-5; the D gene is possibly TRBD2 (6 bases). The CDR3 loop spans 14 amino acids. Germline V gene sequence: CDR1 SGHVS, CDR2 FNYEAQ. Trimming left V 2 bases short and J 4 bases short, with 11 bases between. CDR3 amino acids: CASSLPGLRETQYF. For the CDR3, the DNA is TGTGCCAGCAGCTTACCGGGACTTAGAGAGACCCAGTACTTC.

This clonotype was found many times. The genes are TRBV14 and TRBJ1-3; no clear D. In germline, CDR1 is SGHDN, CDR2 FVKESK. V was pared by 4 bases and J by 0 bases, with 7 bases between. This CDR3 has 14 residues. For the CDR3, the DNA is TGTGCCAGCAGCCCTGTGTACTCTGGAAACACCATATATTTT. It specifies CASSPVYSGNTIYF.

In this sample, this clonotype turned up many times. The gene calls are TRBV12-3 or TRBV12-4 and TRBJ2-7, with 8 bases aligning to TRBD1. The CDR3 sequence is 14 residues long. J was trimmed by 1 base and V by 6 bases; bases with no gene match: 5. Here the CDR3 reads CASRQNRGSYEQYF. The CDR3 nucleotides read TGTGCCAGCAGACAAAACAGGGGGTCCTACGAGCAGTACTTC.

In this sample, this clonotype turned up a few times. This CDR3 reads CSAEEKKTRTPYNEQFF. The CDR3 DNA sequence: TGCAGTGCTGAGGAAAAAAAGACTAGGACCCCCTACAATGAGCAGTTCTTC. The V call is TRBV20-1, the J call TRBJ2-1; a possible D gene is TRBD2 (6 bases). The V end lost 5 bases, the J end lost 2 bases, and 22 bases lay between the germline ends. CDR3 length: 17 amino acids. The germline gives CDR1 DFQATT, CDR2 SNEGSKA (reference sequence).

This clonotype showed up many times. The CDR3 nucleotides are TGTGCCAGCAGCCAAGATTGGGGGACAGATACGCAGTATTTT. Protein sequence: CASSQDWGTDTQYF. The chain carries TRBV4-2 and TRBJ2-3, with D perhaps given as TRBD1 or TRBD2 (5 bases each). CDR1 LGHNA and CDR2 YNFKEQ come from the germline V gene. There are 14 residues in the CDR3. Trimming cost V 0 bases and J 3 bases, with 7 bases left between them.

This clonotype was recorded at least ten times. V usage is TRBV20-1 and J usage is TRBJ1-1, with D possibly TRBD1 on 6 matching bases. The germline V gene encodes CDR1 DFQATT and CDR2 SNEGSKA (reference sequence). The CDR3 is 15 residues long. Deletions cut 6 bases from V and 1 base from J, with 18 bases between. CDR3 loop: CSAAGERRWNTEAFF. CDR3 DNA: TGCAGTGCGGCAGGGGAACGAAGGTGGAACACTGAAGCTTTCTTT.

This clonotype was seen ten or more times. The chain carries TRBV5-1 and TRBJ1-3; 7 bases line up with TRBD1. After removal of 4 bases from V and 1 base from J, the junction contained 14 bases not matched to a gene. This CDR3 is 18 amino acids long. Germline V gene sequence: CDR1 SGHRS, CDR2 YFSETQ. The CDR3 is CASSPQTGPSPSGNTIYF. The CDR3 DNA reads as TGCGCCAGCAGCCCGCAGACAGGGCCCAGCCCTTCTGGAAACACCATATATTTT.

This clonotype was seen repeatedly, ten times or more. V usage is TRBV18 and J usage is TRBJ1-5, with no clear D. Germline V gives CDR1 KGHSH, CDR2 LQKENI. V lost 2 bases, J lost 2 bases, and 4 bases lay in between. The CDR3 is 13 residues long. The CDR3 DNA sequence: TGTGCCAGCTCACCAACAGGCAATCAGCCCCAGCATTTT. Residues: CASSPTGNQPQHF.

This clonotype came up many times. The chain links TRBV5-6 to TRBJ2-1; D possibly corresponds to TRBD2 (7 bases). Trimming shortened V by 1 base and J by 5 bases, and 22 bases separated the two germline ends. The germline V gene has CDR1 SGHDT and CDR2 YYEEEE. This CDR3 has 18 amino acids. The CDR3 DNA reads TGTGCCAGCAGCTTGAGAGTTGCGGGGGCTTCGACCCACAATGAGCAGTTCTTC. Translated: CASSLRVAGASTHNEQFF.

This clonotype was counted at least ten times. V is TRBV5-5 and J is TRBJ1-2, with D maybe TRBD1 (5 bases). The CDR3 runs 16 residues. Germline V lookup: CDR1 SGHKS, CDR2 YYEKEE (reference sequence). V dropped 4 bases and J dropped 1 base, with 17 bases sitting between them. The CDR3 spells CASSREPGRNNYGYTF. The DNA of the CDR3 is TGTGCCAGCAGCCGAGAACCGGGACGGAATAACTATGGCTACACCTTC.

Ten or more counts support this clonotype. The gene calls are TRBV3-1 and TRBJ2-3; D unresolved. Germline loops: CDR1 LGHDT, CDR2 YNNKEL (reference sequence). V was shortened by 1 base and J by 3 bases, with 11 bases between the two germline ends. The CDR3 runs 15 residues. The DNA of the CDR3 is TGTGCCAGCAGCCAAGGATTTTCTTCGACAGATACGCAGTATTTT. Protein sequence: CASSQGFSSTDTQYF.

CDR3 bases: TGTGCCAGCAGCCTTACTAGCGGTTACGAGCAGTACTTC. It codes for CASSLTSGYEQYF. This chain uses TRBV7-2 with TRBJ2-7; 8 bases agree with TRBD2. The CDR3 contains 13 residues. In germline, CDR1 is SGHTA, CDR2 FQGNSA. Trimming removed 5 bases from V and 4 bases from J; junction bases left unmatched: 4.

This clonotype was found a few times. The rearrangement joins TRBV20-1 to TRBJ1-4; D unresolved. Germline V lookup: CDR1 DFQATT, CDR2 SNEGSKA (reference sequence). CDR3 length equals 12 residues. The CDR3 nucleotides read TGCAGCGTACACTCAACTAATGAAAAACTGTTTTTT. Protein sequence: CSVHSTNEKLFF.

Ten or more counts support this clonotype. The CDR3 DNA reads as TGTGCCAGCAGTTTAACGGGAGGGAAGGCAAAACTGTTTTTT. This codes for CASSLTGGKAKLFF. The chain is built from TRBV28 and TRBJ1-4, with D unclear. The CDR3 sequence is 14 residues long. V dropped 2 bases and J dropped 10 bases, with 14 bases sitting between them. The V gene's germline CDR1 is MDHEN and CDR2 SYDVKM.

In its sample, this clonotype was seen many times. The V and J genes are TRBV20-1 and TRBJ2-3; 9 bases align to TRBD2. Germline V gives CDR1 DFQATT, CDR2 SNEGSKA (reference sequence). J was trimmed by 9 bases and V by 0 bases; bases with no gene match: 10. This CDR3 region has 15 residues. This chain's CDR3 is CSARDPLAGQRTQYF. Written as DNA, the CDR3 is TGCAGTGCTAGAGACCCACTAGCGGGTCAGAGGACGCAGTATTTT.

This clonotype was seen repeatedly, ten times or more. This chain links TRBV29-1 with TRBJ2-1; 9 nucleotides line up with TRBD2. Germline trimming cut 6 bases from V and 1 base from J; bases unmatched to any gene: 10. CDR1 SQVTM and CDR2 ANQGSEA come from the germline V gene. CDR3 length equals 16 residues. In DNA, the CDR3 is TGCAGCGTCGAACAAGGGACTAGCTTTTCCTACAATGAGCAGTTCTTC. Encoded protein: CSVEQGTSFSYNEQFF.

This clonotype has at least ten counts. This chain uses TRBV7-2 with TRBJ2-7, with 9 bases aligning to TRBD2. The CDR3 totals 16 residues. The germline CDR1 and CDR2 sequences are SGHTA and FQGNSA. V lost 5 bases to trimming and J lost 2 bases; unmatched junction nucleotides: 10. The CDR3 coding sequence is TGTGCCAGCAGCCTCCACCGGACTAGCGAGGCCTACGAGCAGTACTTC. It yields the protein CASSLHRTSEAYEQYF.

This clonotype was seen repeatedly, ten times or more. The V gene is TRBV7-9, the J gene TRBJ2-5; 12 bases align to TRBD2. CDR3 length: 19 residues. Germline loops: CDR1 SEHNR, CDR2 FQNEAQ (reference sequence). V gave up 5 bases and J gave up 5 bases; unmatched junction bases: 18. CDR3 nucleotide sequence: TGTGCCAGCAGCCCCCGTGACCTAGCGGGGGGGCTTCGGGTGGAGACCCAGTACTTC. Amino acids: CASSPRDLAGGLRVETQYF.

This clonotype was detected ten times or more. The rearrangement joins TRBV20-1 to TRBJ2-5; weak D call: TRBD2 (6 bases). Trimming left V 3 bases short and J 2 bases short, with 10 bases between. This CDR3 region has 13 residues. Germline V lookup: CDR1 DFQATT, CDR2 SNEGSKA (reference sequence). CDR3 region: CSARGGAQETQYF. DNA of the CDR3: TGCAGTGCTAGGGGCGGGGCTCAAGAGACCCAGTACTTC.

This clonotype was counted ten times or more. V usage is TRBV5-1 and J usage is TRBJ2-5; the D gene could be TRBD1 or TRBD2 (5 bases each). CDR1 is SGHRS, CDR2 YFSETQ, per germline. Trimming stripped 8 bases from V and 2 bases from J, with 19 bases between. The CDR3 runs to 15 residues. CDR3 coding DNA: TGCGCCAGTACAGGACGGGGAACAGGACAAGAGACCCAGTACTTC. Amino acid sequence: CASTGRGTGQETQYF.